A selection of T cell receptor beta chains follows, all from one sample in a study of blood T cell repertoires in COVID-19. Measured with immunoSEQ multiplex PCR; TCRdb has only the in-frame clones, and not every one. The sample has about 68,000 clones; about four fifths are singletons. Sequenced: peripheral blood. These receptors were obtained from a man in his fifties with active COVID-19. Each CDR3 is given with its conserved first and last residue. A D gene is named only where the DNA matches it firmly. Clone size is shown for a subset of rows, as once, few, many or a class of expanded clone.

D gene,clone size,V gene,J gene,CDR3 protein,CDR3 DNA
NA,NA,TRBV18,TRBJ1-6,CASSSGLNSPLHF,TGTGCCAGCTCCTCGGGGTTAAATTCACCCCTCCACTTT
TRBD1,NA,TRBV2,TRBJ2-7,CASSLDRGSEQYF,TGTGCCAGCAGTCTGGACAGGGGGAGCGAGCAGTACTTC
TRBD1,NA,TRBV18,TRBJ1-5,CASSPQGAAQPQHF,TGTGCCAGCTCACCACAGGGGGCGGCTCAGCCCCAGCATTTT
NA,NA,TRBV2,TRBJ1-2,CASSLGEGYTF,TGTGCCAGCAGTCTTGGGGAGGGCTACACCTTC
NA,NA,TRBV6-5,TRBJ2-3,CASSYGQTDTQYF,TGTGCCAGCAGTTACGGACAGACAGATACGCAGTATTTT
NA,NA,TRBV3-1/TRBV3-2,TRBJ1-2,CASSRRRGENGYTF,TGTGCCAGCAGCCGGCGGCGGGGAGAGAATGGCTACACCTTC
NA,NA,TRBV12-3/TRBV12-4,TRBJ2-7,CASSLARHEQYF,TGTGCCAGCAGTTTAGCGCGGCACGAGCAGTACTTC
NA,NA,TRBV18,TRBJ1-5,CASSPPQGRQPQHF,TGTGCCAGCTCACCACCGCAGGGGCGTCAGCCCCAGCATTTT
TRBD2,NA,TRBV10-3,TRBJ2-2,CAISRTSGRSGELFF,TGTGCCATCAGCAGGACTAGCGGGAGGTCCGGGGAGCTGTTTTTT
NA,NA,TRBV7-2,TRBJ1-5,CASSLLAGVWEQPQHF,TGTGCCAGCAGCTTACTGGCGGGAGTGTGGGAACAGCCCCAGCATTTT
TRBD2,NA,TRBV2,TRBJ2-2,CASSVALAGTGELFF,TGTGCCAGCAGTGTAGCACTAGCGGGCACCGGGGAGCTGTTTTTT
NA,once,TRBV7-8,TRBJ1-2,CASSLEGVHGYTF,TGTGCCAGCAGCTTAGAAGGGGTTCATGGCTACACCTTC
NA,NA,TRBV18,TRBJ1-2,CASSPGGDGGYTF,TGTGCCAGCTCACCGGGAGGGGACGGTGGCTACACCTTC
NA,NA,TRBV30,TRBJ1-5,CAWSDTHRDQPQHF,TGTGCCTGGAGTGACACTCACAGGGATCAGCCCCAGCATTTT
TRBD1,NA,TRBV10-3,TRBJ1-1,CAIRGQGLEAFF,TGTGCCATCAGGGGACAGGGACTTGAAGCTTTCTTT
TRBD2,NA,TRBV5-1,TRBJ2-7,CASRFTSGSYEQYF,TGCGCCAGCAGGTTTACTAGCGGCTCCTACGAGCAGTACTTC
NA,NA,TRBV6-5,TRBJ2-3,CASSPPGTDTQYF,TGTGCCAGCAGTCCCCCCGGCACAGATACGCAGTATTTT
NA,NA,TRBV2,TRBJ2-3,CASSGGGAGFTDTQYF,TGTGCCAGCAGTGGTGGAGGTGCGGGTTTCACAGATACGCAGTATTTT
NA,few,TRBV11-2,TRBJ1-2,CASSFRSYGYTF,TGTGCCAGCAGCTTTAGATCTTATGGCTACACCTTC
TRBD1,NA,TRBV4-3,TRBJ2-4,CASSQESSLTGKNIQYF,TGCGCCAGCAGCCAAGAGAGTAGTCTGACAGGGAAAAACATTCAGTACTTC
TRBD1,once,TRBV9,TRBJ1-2,CASRPVGQGGYGYTF,TGTGCCAGCAGACCCGTCGGACAGGGTGGATATGGCTACACCTTC
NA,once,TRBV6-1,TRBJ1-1,CASSERGEAFF,TGTGCCAGCAGTGAACGGGGTGAAGCTTTCTTT
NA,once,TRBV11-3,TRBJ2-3,CASSPRLTDTQYF,TGTGCCAGCAGCCCTAGACTAACGGATACGCAGTATTTT
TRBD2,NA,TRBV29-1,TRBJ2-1,CSVEEGREDSYNEQFF,TGCAGCGTTGAAGAAGGGCGGGAGGACTCCTACAATGAGCAGTTCTTC
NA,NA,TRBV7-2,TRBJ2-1,CASSLVRGDNEQFF,TGTGCCAGCAGCTTAGTTCGCGGGGACAATGAGCAGTTCTTC
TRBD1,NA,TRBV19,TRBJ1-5,CASTAGGAVQPQHF,TGTGCCAGCACCGCAGGGGGCGCGGTTCAGCCCCAGCATTTT
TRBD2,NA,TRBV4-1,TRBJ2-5,CASSQGFSGGAEETQYF,TGCGCCAGCAGCCAAGGTTTTAGCGGGGGGGCGGAGGAGACCCAGTACTTC
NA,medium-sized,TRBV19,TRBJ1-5,CASSIASSNQPQHF,TGTGCCAGTAGTATCGCGAGTAGCAATCAGCCCCAGCATTTT
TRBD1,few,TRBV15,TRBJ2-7,CATSTRQGAYEQYF,TGTGCCACCAGCACACGACAGGGAGCCTACGAGCAGTACTTC
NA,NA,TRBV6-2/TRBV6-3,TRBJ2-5,CASSSLSYQETQYF,TGTGCCAGCAGTTCCCTGAGCTACCAAGAGACCCAGTACTTC
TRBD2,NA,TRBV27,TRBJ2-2,CASSQDSGLAGGELFF,TGTGCCAGCAGCCAGGATTCGGGACTAGCGGGGGGGGAGCTGTTTTTT
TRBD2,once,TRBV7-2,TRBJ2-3,CASSLGTSVYDTQYF,TGTGCCAGCAGCCTCGGGACTAGCGTTTACGATACGCAGTATTTT
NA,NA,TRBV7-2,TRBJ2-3,CASSASMGADTQYF,TGTGCCAGCAGCGCATCCATGGGGGCGGATACGCAGTATTTT
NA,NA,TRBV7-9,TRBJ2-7,CASSPLGAPYEQYF,TGTGCCAGCAGCCCCCTAGGGGCGCCTTACGAGCAGTACTTC
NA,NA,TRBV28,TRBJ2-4,CASSLIKGGGIQYF,TGTGCCAGCAGTTTAATTAAGGGAGGTGGCATTCAGTACTTC
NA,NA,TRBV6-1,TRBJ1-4,CASSERWGGTNEKLFF,TGTGCCAGCAGTGAACGGTGGGGGGGAACTAATGAAAAACTGTTTTTT
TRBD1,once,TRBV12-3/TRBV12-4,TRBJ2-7,CASRTGDSYEQYF,TGTGCCAGCAGGACAGGGGACTCCTACGAGCAGTACTTC
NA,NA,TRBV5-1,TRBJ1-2,CASSLGRQAYGYTF,TGCGCCAGCAGCTTGGGAAGACAGGCCTATGGCTACACCTTC
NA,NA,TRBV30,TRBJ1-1,CAWSLNTEAFF,TGTGCCTGGAGCCTCAACACTGAAGCTTTCTTT
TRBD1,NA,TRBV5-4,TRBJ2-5,CASSWISGGLQETQYF,TGTGCCAGCAGCTGGATCTCAGGGGGCCTCCAAGAGACCCAGTACTTC
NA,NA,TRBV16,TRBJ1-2,CASSQPNEGTYGYTF,TGTGCCAGCAGCCAACCAAACGAGGGAACCTATGGCTACACCTTC
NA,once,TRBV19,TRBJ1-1,CASSAGQRNTEAFF,TGTGCCAGTAGTGCAGGACAGAGGAACACTGAAGCTTTCTTT
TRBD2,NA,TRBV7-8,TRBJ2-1,CASSRRSSGRAYNEQFF,TGTGCCAGCAGCCGCCGGAGTAGCGGGAGGGCGTACAATGAGCAGTTCTTC
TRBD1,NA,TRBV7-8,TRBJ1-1,CASSRRDRGSRVTEAFF,TGTGCCAGCAGCCGACGGGACAGGGGGAGTAGGGTCACTGAAGCTTTCTTT
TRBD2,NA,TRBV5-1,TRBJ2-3,CASSLGTGGPDTQYF,TGCGCCAGCAGCTTGGGAACGGGAGGGCCGGATACGCAGTATTTT
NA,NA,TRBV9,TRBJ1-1,CASSVAKNTEAFF,TGTGCCAGCAGCGTAGCCAAGAACACTGAAGCTTTCTTT
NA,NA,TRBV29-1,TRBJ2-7,CSVEDLQATFGEQYF,TGCAGCGTTGAAGATCTTCAGGCTACCTTTGGGGAGCAGTACTTC
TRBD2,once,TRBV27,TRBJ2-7,CASMVWLAGTSEQYF,TGTGCCAGCATGGTGTGGCTAGCGGGGACCAGCGAGCAGTACTTC
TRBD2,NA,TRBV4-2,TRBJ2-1,CASSQDRGGAIILFF,TGTGCCAGCAGCCAAGATCGGGGGGGGGCGATAATTCTGTTCTTC
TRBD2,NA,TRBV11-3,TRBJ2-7,CASSLSGRTYEQYF,TGTGCCAGCAGCTTAAGCGGGAGGACCTACGAGCAGTACTTC
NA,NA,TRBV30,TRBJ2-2,CAWSRDINTGELFF,TGTGCCTGGAGTCGGGACATAAACACCGGGGAGCTGTTTTTT
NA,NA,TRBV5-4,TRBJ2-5,CASSLPAQETQYF,TGTGCCAGCAGCTTGCCAGCGCAAGAGACCCAGTACTTC
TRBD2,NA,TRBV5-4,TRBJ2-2,CASKTSGRVTGELFF,TGTGCCAGCAAGACTAGCGGGAGGGTTACCGGGGAGCTGTTTTTT